A selection of T cell receptor beta chains follows, all from one sample in a study of control samples from healthy donors and cancer patients. TCRdb keeps only in-frame clones here, not all; method: immunoSEQ multiplex PCR. The table has roughly 88,000 clones, 85% seen once; the top ten hold roughly 19%. Sequenced material: blood. The receptors were gathered from a man aged 25-45 years in good health. Each CDR3 is given with its conserved first and last residue. Fields, in order: CDR3 DNA, CDR3 protein, D gene, V gene, J gene, clone size. D genes are given only for firm matches. The listing skips clone size in some rows; elsewhere it reads once, few, many or a size class.

CDR3nt: TGCGCCAGCAGTGAGCGGGGAGGGGAGACCCAGTACTTC
CDR3aa: CASSERGGETQYF
d_gene: TRBD2
v_gene: TRBV10-1
j_gene: TRBJ2-5
abundance: -

CDR3nt: TGTGCCAGCAGCCTTCAGACGGACTACTACGAGCAGTACTTC
CDR3aa: CASSLQTDYYEQYF
d_gene: -
v_gene: TRBV7-9
j_gene: TRBJ2-7
abundance: once

CDR3nt: TGTGCCAGCAGTGAAGCGGTGGGCTCCCTGAGGAAAGATACGCAGTATTTT
CDR3aa: CASSEAVGSLRKDTQYF
d_gene: -
v_gene: TRBV2
j_gene: TRBJ2-3
abundance: -

CDR3nt: TGTGCCAGCAGTGAAGCGGCTAACTATGGCTACACCTTC
CDR3aa: CASSEAANYGYTF
d_gene: -
v_gene: TRBV6-1
j_gene: TRBJ1-2
abundance: -

CDR3nt: TGTGCCAGCAGCCCTTTAGGGACTGAAGCTTTCTTT
CDR3aa: CASSPLGTEAFF
d_gene: -
v_gene: TRBV7-9
j_gene: TRBJ1-1
abundance: -

CDR3nt: TGTGCCAGCAGGGGGCGAAAGTTGAACACTGAAGCTTTCTTT
CDR3aa: CASRGRKLNTEAFF
d_gene: -
v_gene: TRBV21-1
j_gene: TRBJ1-1
abundance: -

CDR3nt: TGTGCCAGTAGTCGGACCAGGGTTGGCAATGAGCAGTTCTTC
CDR3aa: CASSRTRVGNEQFF
d_gene: -
v_gene: TRBV19
j_gene: TRBJ2-1
abundance: -

CDR3nt: TGTGCCAGCAGTATCCGGGGAGTCGGGACCCAGTACTTC
CDR3aa: CASSIRGVGTQYF
d_gene: -
v_gene: TRBV6-5
j_gene: TRBJ2-5
abundance: -

CDR3nt: TGTGCCAGCAGTTTTCGGGGCAGGGCACCCCTCCACTTT
CDR3aa: CASSFRGRAPLHF
d_gene: -
v_gene: TRBV28
j_gene: TRBJ1-6
abundance: -

CDR3nt: TGTGCCAGCAGCGTCCGGGACAGGTCACCCTACTATGGCTACACCTTC
CDR3aa: CASSVRDRSPYYGYTF
d_gene: TRBD1
v_gene: TRBV9
j_gene: TRBJ1-2
abundance: -

CDR3nt: TGTGCCAGCAGCCTTAGAGGTCGGGAGACCCAGTACTTC
CDR3aa: CASSLRGRETQYF
d_gene: -
v_gene: TRBV7-8
j_gene: TRBJ2-5
abundance: few

CDR3nt: TGTGCCAGCAGCTGGCACACGAACACCGGGGAGCTGTTTTTT
CDR3aa: CASSWHTNTGELFF
d_gene: -
v_gene: TRBV5-4
j_gene: TRBJ2-2
abundance: -

CDR3nt: TGTGCCAGCAGCTTAGAGACCTACACTGAAGCTTTCTTT
CDR3aa: CASSLETYTEAFF
d_gene: -
v_gene: TRBV7-3
j_gene: TRBJ1-1
abundance: -

CDR3nt: TGTGCCAGCAGCAATCCGGGACAGGGGGTAGGATCCTACGAGCAGTACTTC
CDR3aa: CASSNPGQGVGSYEQYF
d_gene: TRBD1
v_gene: TRBV5-5
j_gene: TRBJ2-7
abundance: -

CDR3nt: TGCGCCAGCAGCTTGGTAGCGTCGGCTAATGAAAAACTGTTTTTT
CDR3aa: CASSLVASANEKLFF
d_gene: -
v_gene: TRBV5-1
j_gene: TRBJ1-4
abundance: -

CDR3nt: TGCGCCAGCAGCTCCCTTTCAGGGAGCACAGATACGCAGTATTTT
CDR3aa: CASSSLSGSTDTQYF
d_gene: -
v_gene: TRBV5-1
j_gene: TRBJ2-3
abundance: -

CDR3nt: TGTGCCAGCAGCGTAGGCTATAGCAATCAGCCCCAGCATTTT
CDR3aa: CASSVGYSNQPQHF
d_gene: -
v_gene: TRBV2
j_gene: TRBJ1-5
abundance: -

CDR3nt: TGTGCCAGTAGTAAAACAGGGACAGGGTTGGCTCGCGAGCAGTACTTC
CDR3aa: CASSKTGTGLAREQYF
d_gene: TRBD1
v_gene: TRBV19
j_gene: TRBJ2-7
abundance: -

CDR3nt: TGTGCCAGCAGCTTTAGCCTATTACCCTCTGGAAACACCATATATTTT
CDR3aa: CASSFSLLPSGNTIYF
d_gene: -
v_gene: TRBV7-6
j_gene: TRBJ1-3
abundance: -

CDR3nt: TGTGCCAGCAGTTTTCTGGGCAGGGGGCAGGGGAATGAGCAGTTCTTC
CDR3aa: CASSFLGRGQGNEQFF
d_gene: TRBD1
v_gene: TRBV27
j_gene: TRBJ2-1
abundance: -

CDR3nt: TGTGCCAGCAGCTCAGAACGTAGCAATCAGCCCCAGCATTTT
CDR3aa: CASSSERSNQPQHF
d_gene: -
v_gene: TRBV7-8
j_gene: TRBJ1-5
abundance: -

CDR3nt: TGTGCCAGCAGCCTGGGGGCAGGCGATACGCAGTATTTT
CDR3aa: CASSLGAGDTQYF
d_gene: -
v_gene: TRBV11-2
j_gene: TRBJ2-3
abundance: -

CDR3nt: TGTGCCAGCAGCAGGGGGGGACAGGGCACAGATACGCAGTATTTT
CDR3aa: CASSRGGQGTDTQYF
d_gene: -
v_gene: TRBV5-6
j_gene: TRBJ2-3
abundance: -

CDR3nt: TGCAGTGCTAGTCAGGGGAGGCCCACTAATGAGCAGTTCTTC
CDR3aa: CSASQGRPTNEQFF
d_gene: -
v_gene: TRBV20-1
j_gene: TRBJ2-1
abundance: -